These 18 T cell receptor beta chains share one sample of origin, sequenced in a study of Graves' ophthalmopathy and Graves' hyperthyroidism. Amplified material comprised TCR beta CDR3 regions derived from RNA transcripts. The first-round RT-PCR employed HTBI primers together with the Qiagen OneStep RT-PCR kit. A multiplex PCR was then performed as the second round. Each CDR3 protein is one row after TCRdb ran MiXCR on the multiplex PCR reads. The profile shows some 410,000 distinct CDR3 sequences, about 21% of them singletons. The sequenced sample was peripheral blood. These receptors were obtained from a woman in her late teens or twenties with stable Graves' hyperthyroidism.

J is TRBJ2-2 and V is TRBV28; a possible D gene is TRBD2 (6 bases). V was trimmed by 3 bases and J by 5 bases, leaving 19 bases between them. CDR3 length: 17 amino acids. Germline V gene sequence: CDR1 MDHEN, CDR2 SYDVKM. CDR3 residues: CASSFPWGTRGTGELFF. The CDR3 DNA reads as TGTGCCAGCAGTTTCCCCTGGGGGACCCGGGGGACCGGGGAGCTGTTTTTT.

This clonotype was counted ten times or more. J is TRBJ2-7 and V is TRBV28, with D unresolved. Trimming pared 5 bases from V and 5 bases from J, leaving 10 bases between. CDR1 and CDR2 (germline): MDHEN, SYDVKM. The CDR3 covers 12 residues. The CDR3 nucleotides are TGTGCCAGCAGTAGTGGGATGGACGAGCAGTACTTC. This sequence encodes CASSSGMDEQYF.

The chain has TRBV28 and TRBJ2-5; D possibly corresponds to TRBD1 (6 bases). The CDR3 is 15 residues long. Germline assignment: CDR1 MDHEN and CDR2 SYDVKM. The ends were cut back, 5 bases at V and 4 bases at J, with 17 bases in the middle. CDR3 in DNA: TGTGCCAGCAGTAACCAACAGGGTTCTACAGAGACCCAGTACTTC. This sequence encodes CASSNQQGSTETQYF. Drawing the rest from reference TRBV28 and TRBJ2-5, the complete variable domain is DVKVTQSSRYLVKRTGEKVFLECVQDMDHENMFWYRQDPGLGLRLIYFSYDVKMKEKGDIPEGYSVSREKKERFSLILESASTNQTSMYLCASSNQQGSTETQYFGPGTRLLVL.

CDR3 in DNA: TGCAGTGCTAGAGACGTGGGCGCGAGAACCGGGGAGCTGTTTTTT. This codes for CSARDVGARTGELFF. The chain carries TRBV20-1 and TRBJ2-2; D is undetermined. Deletions cut 0 bases from V and 5 bases from J, with 13 bases between. The V gene's germline CDR1 is DFQATT and CDR2 SNEGSKA (reference sequence). This CDR3 has 15 residues.

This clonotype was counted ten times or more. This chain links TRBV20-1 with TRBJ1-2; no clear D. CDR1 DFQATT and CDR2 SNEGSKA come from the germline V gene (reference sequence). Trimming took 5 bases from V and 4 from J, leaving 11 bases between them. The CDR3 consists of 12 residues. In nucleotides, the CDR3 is TGCAGTGCTTTGGTGCTTACCTATGGCTACACCTTC. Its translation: CSALVLTYGYTF.

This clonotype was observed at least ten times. DNA for the CDR3: TGCAGCGTTCGGGGGATGTACCAAGAGACCCAGTACTTC. The encoded protein is CSVRGMYQETQYF. The rearrangement joins TRBV29-1 to TRBJ2-5, with a weak D call TRBD2 (6 bases). The V end was cut by 5 bases, the J end by 0 bases, with 10 bases between. Germline V lookup: CDR1 SQVTM, CDR2 ANQGSEA. The CDR3 loop spans 13 amino acids.

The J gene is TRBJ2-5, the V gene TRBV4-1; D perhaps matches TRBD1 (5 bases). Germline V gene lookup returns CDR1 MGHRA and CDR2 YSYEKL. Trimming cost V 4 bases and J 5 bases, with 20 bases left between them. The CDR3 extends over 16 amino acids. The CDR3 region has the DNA TGCGCCAGCAGCCCCCTTCCTGTGACAGCGTCGGAGACCCAGTACTTC. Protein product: CASSPLPVTASETQYF.

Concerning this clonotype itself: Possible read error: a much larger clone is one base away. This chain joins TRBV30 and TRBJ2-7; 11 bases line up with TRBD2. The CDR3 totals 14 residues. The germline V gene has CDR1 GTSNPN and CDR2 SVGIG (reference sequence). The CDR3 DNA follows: TGTGCCCGGAGACGGACTAGCGGGTTGGCCGGGCAGTACTTC. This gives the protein CARRRTSGLAGQYF.

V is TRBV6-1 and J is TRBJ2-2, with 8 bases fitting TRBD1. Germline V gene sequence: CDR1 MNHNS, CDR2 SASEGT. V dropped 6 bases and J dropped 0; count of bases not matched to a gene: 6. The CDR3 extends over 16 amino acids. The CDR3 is CASRHETGANTGELFF. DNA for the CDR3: TGTGCCAGCAGACACGAGACAGGGGCGAACACCGGGGAGCTGTTTTTT.

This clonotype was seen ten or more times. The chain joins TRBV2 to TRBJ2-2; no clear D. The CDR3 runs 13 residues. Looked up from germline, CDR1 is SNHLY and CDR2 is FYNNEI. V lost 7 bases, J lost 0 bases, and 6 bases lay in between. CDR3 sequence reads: CASTRTNTGELFF. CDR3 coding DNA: TGTGCCAGCACACGGACGAACACCGGGGAGCTGTTTTTT.

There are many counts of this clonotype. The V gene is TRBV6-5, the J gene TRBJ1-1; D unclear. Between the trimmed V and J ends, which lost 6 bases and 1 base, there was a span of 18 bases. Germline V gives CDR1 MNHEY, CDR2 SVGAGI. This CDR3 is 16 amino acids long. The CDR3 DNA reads TGTGCCAGCAGATTTAGCATTGGTCTGGCGAACACTGAAGCTTTCTTT. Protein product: CASRFSIGLANTEAFF.

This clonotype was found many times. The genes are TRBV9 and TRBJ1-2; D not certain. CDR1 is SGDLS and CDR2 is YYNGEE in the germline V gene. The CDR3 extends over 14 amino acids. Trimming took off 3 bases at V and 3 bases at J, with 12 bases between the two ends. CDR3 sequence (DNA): TGTGCCAGCAGCGCAGGAGGGTCTCACTATGGCTACACCTTC. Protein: CASSAGGSHYGYTF.

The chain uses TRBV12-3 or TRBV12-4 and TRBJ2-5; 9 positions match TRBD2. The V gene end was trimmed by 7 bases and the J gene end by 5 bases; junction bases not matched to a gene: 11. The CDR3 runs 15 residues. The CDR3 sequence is CASNFAGGPGETQYF. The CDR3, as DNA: TGTGCCAGCAATTTTGCGGGAGGGCCTGGGGAGACCCAGTACTTC.

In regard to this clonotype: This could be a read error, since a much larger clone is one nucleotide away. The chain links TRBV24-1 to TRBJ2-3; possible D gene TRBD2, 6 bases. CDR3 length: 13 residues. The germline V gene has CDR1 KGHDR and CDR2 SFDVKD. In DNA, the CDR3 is TGTGCCCCCAGCTTAAGGGGAGGCGATACGCAGTATTTT. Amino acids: CAPSLRGGDTQYF.

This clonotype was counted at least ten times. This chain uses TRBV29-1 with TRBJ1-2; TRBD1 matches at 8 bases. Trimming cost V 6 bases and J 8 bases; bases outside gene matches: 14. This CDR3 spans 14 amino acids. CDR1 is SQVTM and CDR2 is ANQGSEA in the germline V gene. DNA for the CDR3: TGCAGCGTGCAAAAAGACAGGGGAGGAGGGGGCTACACCTTC. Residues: CSVQKDRGGGGYTF. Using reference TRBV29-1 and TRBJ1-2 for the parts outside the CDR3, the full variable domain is SAVISQKPSRDICQRGTSLTIQCQVDSQVTMMFWYRQQPGQSLTLIATANQGSEATYESGFVIDKFPISRPNLTFSTLTVSNMSPEDSSIYLCSVQKDRGGGGYTFGSGTRLTVV.

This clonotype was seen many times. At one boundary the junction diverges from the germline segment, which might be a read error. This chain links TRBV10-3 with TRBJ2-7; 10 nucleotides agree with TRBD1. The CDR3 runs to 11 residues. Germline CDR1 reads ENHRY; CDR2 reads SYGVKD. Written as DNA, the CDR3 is TGTGCCATCAGGAGGGACAGGGGTATCTTCTTC. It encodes CAIRRDRGIFF.

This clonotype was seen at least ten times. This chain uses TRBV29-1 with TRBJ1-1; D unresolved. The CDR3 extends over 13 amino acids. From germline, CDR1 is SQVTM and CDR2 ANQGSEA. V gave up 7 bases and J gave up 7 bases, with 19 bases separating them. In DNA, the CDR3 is TGCAGCGGACGAGAAGGCCTAGGAGGTGAAGCTTTCTTT. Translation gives CSGREGLGGEAFF.

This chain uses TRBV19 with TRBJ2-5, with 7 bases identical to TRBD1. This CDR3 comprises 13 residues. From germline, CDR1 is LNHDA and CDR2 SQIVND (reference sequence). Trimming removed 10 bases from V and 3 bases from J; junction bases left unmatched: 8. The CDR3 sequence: CATRDSGKETQYF. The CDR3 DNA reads TGTGCCACCCGGGACAGCGGAAAAGAGACCCAGTACTTC.